This T cell receptor (beta chain) originates from a study of blood T cells in healthy people across ages. Study outcomes and limitations: Naive CD4+ cell counts and diversity both ran higher in long-lived than in aged donors. While age rose, TCR beta diversity per million T cells dropped in a roughly linear way.

Sample-barcoded 5' priming and a J-beta primer mix drove a second PCR of roughly 6 to 12 cycles. TCRdb itself ran the 5' RACE reads through MiXCR, one entry per CDR3 protein. This sample has about 570,000 distinct CDR3 sequences, with 25% to 30% found just once. Isolation of PBMCs gave at least 7 million cells per sample. Germline CDR1 DFQATT, CDR2 SNEGSKA (reference sequence). V shed 5 bases and J shed 6 bases, with 10 bases lying between them. CDR3 length: 11 amino acids. As concerns this clonotype: Its antigen is undetermined.

The specimen was blood. This sequence originates from a woman aged 65 to 85 in good health. This sequence joins TRBV20-1 and TRBJ2-5; D uncertain. The CDR3 loop is CSAFKGQTQYF. CDR3 sequence (DNA): TGCAGTGCTTTTAAGGGTCAGACCCAGTACTTC.